Below, 30 T cell receptor beta chains from the same sample are listed, as sequenced in a study of blood T cell repertoires in COVID-19. The data were produced by immunoSEQ multiplex PCR, yet TCRdb's version contains in-frame clones alone and is incomplete. The top ten hold roughly 7% of the sample, which has around 300,000 clones, over 75% seen once. Sequences were obtained from peripheral blood. The receptor set was obtained from a woman in her twenties or thirties with COVID-19, enrolled during active disease.

The genes are TRBV2 and TRBJ2-1, with 15 bases matching TRBD2. The CDR3 length is 15 residues. The germline gives CDR1 SNHLY, CDR2 FYNNEI. V dropped 5 bases and J dropped 6; count of bases not matched to a gene: 2. The CDR3 bases are TGTGCCAGCAGTCGGACTAGCGGGAGGGCCAATGAGCAGTTCTTC. Protein: CASSRTSGRANEQFF.

The CDR3 spells CASSPPQGSHGYTF. The CDR3 DNA follows: TGTGCCAGCTCACCACCGCAGGGAAGCCATGGCTACACCTTC. The V call is TRBV18, the J call TRBJ1-2; D may be TRBD1 (5 bases). This CDR3 is built from 14 residues. V was trimmed by 0 bases and J by 6 bases, leaving 11 bases between them. Per the germline V gene, CDR1 is KGHSH and CDR2 is LQKENI.

The chain combines TRBV6-6 with TRBJ2-7, with 8 bases lining up with TRBD1. With 1 base clipped from V and 7 bases from J, the junction kept 6 bases outside the gene matches. The CDR3 length is 14 residues. Germline CDR1 reads MNHNY; CDR2 reads SVGAGI (reference sequence). Written as DNA, the CDR3 is TGTGCCAGCAGTTACTTGTCAGGGGGCGGGGAGCAGTACTTC. Protein: CASSYLSGGGEQYF.

This clone was seen once. The CDR3 DNA is TGTGCCAGCAGCTTGTACCGGGCAGGGCCGCCCTACGAGCAGTACTTC. Its protein is CASSLYRAGPPYEQYF. This chain connects TRBV5-6 to TRBJ2-7, with D maybe TRBD1 (5 bases). The CDR3 is 16 residues long. V lost 1 base, J lost 2 bases, and 16 bases lay in between. CDR1 and CDR2 from the germline V gene are SGHDT and YYEEEE.

The CDR3 spells CASSSDSTSGNTIYF. CDR3 DNA sequence: TGTGCCAGCAGCTCGGACAGCACCTCTGGAAACACCATATATTTT. The chain has TRBV11-2 and TRBJ1-3, with a weak D call TRBD1 (6 bases). Germline assignment: CDR1 SGHAT and CDR2 FQNNGV. The ends were cut back, 4 bases at V and 0 bases at J, with 10 bases in the middle. This CDR3 has 15 amino acids.

The chain carries TRBV5-1 and TRBJ2-7; 7 positions agree with TRBD2. V was clipped by 0 bases and J by 6 bases; unmatched bases: 6. The CDR3 is 14 residues long. Germline-derived CDR1 and CDR2 are SGHRS and YFSETQ. CDR3: CASSLGRTSGEQYF. The CDR3 region has the DNA TGCGCCAGCAGCTTGGGCAGGACTAGTGGCGAGCAGTACTTC.

This clone came up once. The chain links TRBV15 to TRBJ2-2; no clear D gene. The CDR3 runs 13 residues. Looked up from germline, CDR1 is LNHNV and CDR2 is YYDKDF (reference sequence). V dropped 5 bases and J dropped 7 bases, with 11 bases sitting between them. The CDR3 DNA reads TGTGCCACCAGCCTTCGCAACTTCGGGGAGCTGTTTTTT. Amino acid sequence: CATSLRNFGELFF.

The V and J genes are TRBV19 and TRBJ1-5; D is uncertain. Germline loops: CDR1 LNHDA, CDR2 SQIVND (reference sequence). Trimming removed 1 base at V and 0 bases at J, with 10 bases between. The CDR3 is made up of 16 amino acids. The CDR3 sequence is CASSIVIGNSNQPQHF. CDR3 nucleotide sequence: TGTGCCAGTAGTATAGTGATCGGGAATAGCAATCAGCCCCAGCATTTT.

The J gene is TRBJ2-1, the V gene TRBV5-1; 11 bases align to TRBD2. Germline V lookup: CDR1 SGHRS, CDR2 YFSETQ. This CDR3 comprises 15 residues. Losses at the gene ends were 0 bases for V and 9 bases for J; bases not matched to a gene: 5. CDR3 loop: CASSLVAGGPGEQFF. The CDR3 DNA follows: TGCGCCAGCAGCTTGGTAGCGGGAGGGCCAGGTGAGCAGTTCTTC.

The chain couples TRBV12-3 or TRBV12-4 to TRBJ1-5, with 7 bases that match TRBD1. The CDR3 runs 13 residues. With V trimmed by 6 bases and J by 7 bases, 6 bases remained unmatched. This CDR3 reads CASSVTGVQPQHF. The CDR3 DNA is TGTGCCAGCAGCGTCACAGGGGTACAGCCCCAGCATTTT.

The chain recombines TRBV4-1 with TRBJ1-1, with D possibly TRBD1 on 6 matching bases. Germline V gene data show CDR1 as MGHRA and CDR2 as YSYEKL. The ends were cut back, 6 bases at V and 6 bases at J, with 14 bases in the middle. The CDR3 runs to 13 residues. The CDR3, as DNA: TGCGCCAGCAGACCGTCAGGGGCGTCTGAAGCTTTCTTT. Protein: CASRPSGASEAFF.

This chain links TRBV19 with TRBJ2-3, with a tentative D call TRBD2 (6 bases). Between the trimmed V and J ends, which lost 4 bases and 3 bases, there was a span of 11 bases. The CDR3 length is 14 residues. Germline loops: CDR1 LNHDA, CDR2 SQIVND (reference sequence). In DNA form, the CDR3 reads TGTGCCAGTAGTACCCTGGGACTTACAGATACGCAGTATTTT. Its protein is CASSTLGLTDTQYF.

J is TRBJ2-5 and V is TRBV7-3; no clear D gene. The CDR3 is 13 amino acids. The germline V gene has CDR1 SGHTA and CDR2 FQGTGA. The V and J ends lost 1 base and 5 bases respectively, with 8 bases between them. CDR3 nucleotides: TGTGCCAGCAGCTTAAACAGTGGGGAGACCCAGTACTTC. This sequence encodes CASSLNSGETQYF.

The chain carries TRBV10-1 and TRBJ2-1, with 10 nucleotides matching TRBD2. CDR3 length equals 13 residues. Trimming at V came to 7 bases and at J to 8 bases, leaving 5 bases not matched to a gene. Germline V lookup: CDR1 WNHNN, CDR2 SYGVQD (reference sequence). In nucleotides, the CDR3 is TGCGCCAGCAACAAGCGGGAGGGCCATGAGCAGTTCTTC. Protein sequence: CASNKREGHEQFF.

This clone was seen a few times. This rearrangement joins TRBV4-1 to TRBJ2-3, with 10 bases aligning to TRBD2. The CDR3 runs 17 residues. Germline CDR1 reads MGHRA; CDR2 reads YSYEKL. Losses at the gene ends were 1 base for V and 0 bases for J; bases not matched to a gene: 4. The CDR3 region is CASSQGLTSGSTDTQYF. Written as DNA, the CDR3 is TGCGCCAGCAGCCAAGGACTGACTAGCGGGAGCACAGATACGCAGTATTTT.

This rearrangement joins TRBV27 to TRBJ1-6, with TRBD1 as a possible D gene (6 bases). Germline V gene lookup returns CDR1 MNHEY and CDR2 SMNVEV (reference sequence). The CDR3 loop spans 15 amino acids. Trimming left V 6 bases short and J 0 bases short, with 9 bases between. The CDR3 bases are TGTGCCAGCAGACGACAGGACTCCTATAATTCACCCCTCCACTTT. It is translated as CASRRQDSYNSPLHF.

V and J are TRBV28 and TRBJ1-4; D perhaps matches TRBD1 (6 bases). Germline V gives CDR1 MDHEN, CDR2 SYDVKM. The CDR3 length is 15 residues. V lost 4 bases, J lost 6 bases, and 15 bases lay in between. The CDR3 nucleotides are TGTGCCAGCAGTTCATTACAGGGAGAGTATGAAAAACTGTTTTTT. Its protein is CASSSLQGEYEKLFF.

The chain employs TRBV27 and TRBJ2-3; D is possibly TRBD2 (5 bases). The germline V and J ends were trimmed by 2 bases and 4 bases, with 10 bases remaining between them. Germline CDR1 is MNHEY and CDR2 is SMNVEV (reference sequence). The CDR3 is made up of 14 amino acids. In nucleotides, the CDR3 is TGTGCCAGCAGTTTACCTACTAGTGCAGATACGCAGTATTTT. It is translated as CASSLPTSADTQYF.

This sequence joins TRBV6-5 and TRBJ2-1; D is possibly TRBD2 (6 bases). Trimming took 8 bases from V and 4 from J, leaving 15 bases between them. The V gene's germline CDR1 is MNHEY and CDR2 SVGAGI. The CDR3 extends over 14 amino acids. CDR3 DNA sequence: TGTGCCAGCGGCGGGACTGGGGCATACAATGAGCAGTTCTTC. This translates into CASGGTGAYNEQFF.

This clone was seen a handful of times. The chain recombines TRBV4-1 with TRBJ1-2; 9 nucleotides agree with TRBD1. The CDR3 runs to 15 residues. Germline V gives CDR1 MGHRA, CDR2 YSYEKL. Trimming took 5 bases from V and 1 from J; bases not matched to a gene: 5. CDR3 residues: CASSGRQGDNYGYTF. CDR3 coding DNA: TGCGCCAGCAGCGGGCGACAGGGGGATAACTATGGCTACACCTTC.

The chain carries TRBV9 and TRBJ1-2; 8 nucleotides align to TRBD1. V shed 0 bases, J shed 6 bases, and the junction held 7 bases outside the gene matches. Germline V gives CDR1 SGDLS, CDR2 YYNGEE. This CDR3 has 15 amino acids. In DNA, the CDR3 is TGTGCCAGCAGCGTAGGGCCAGGGGGCGAAGATGGCTACACCTTC. Translated, it gives CASSVGPGGEDGYTF. Full variable domain (missing parts from reference TRBV9 and TRBJ1-2): DSGVTQTPKHLITATGQRVTLRCSPRSGDLSVYWYQQSLDQGLQFLIQYYNGEERAKGNILERFSAQQFPDLHSELNLSSLELGDSALYFCASSVGPGGEDGYTFGSGTRLTVV.

This chain uses TRBV7-2 with TRBJ2-7; tentatively, D is TRBD2 (6 bases). CDR1 and CDR2 (germline): SGHTA, FQGNSA. The CDR3 contains 14 residues. Trimming removed 4 bases from V and 6 bases from J, with 16 bases in between. CDR3 bases: TGTGCCAGCAGCTACGGAGGGTCCGTCGGCGAGCAGTACTTC. Protein: CASSYGGSVGEQYF.

The chain recombines TRBV6-5 with TRBJ1-5, with D possibly being TRBD1 (6 bases). Per germline, CDR1 MNHEY and CDR2 SVGAGI. CDR3 size: 14 residues. With 9 bases removed from V and 0 bases from J, the gap between germline ends came to 12 bases. CDR3 in amino acids: CARLTGLSNQPQHF. The DNA of the CDR3 is TGTGCCAGGCTTACAGGGCTTAGCAATCAGCCCCAGCATTTT.

The chain carries TRBV6-5 and TRBJ2-1; 7 bases fit TRBD2. V was clipped by 4 bases and J by 7 bases; unmatched bases: 4. Per the germline V gene, CDR1 is MNHEY and CDR2 is SVGAGI. This CDR3 is built from 13 residues. CDR3: CASSSSGGNEQFF. CDR3 nucleotides: TGTGCCAGCAGTTCTTCCGGGGGGAATGAGCAGTTCTTC.

As concerns this clone: The junction shows a germline mismatch at one end, possibly a read error. This sequence joins TRBV19 and TRBJ2-3, with TRBD2 as a possible D gene (6 bases). This CDR3 has 15 residues. CDR1 is LNHDA and CDR2 is SQIVND in the germline V gene (reference sequence). CDR3 sequence (DNA): TGTGCCAGTAGTATAGGTTGGGACTCCACATATACGCAGTATTTT. Its protein product is CASSIGWDSTYTQYF.

The sample holds one count of this clone. Compared with germline, one end of the junction differs, possibly owing to a read error. The chain couples TRBV19 to TRBJ2-7; 7 positions match TRBD1. The CDR3 totals 15 residues. Looked up from germline, CDR1 is LNHDA and CDR2 is SQIVND (reference sequence). The CDR3 sequence is CASSKQGTEVYEQYF. The DNA for the CDR3 is TGTGCCAGCAGTAAGCAAGGGACAGAGGTCTACGAGCAGTACTTC.

As concerns this clone: A read error may produce the germline difference seen at one junction end. The CDR3 sequence is CASSYSGLAGETQYF. The DNA for the CDR3 is TGTGCCAGCAGCTACTCGGGACTAGCGGGAGAGACCCAGTACTTC. The V and J genes are TRBV6-5 and TRBJ2-5, with 12 bases that match TRBD2. The CDR3 runs to 15 residues. The germline gives CDR1 MNHEY, CDR2 SVGAGI.

This sequence joins TRBV30 and TRBJ1-2, with a possible D match to TRBD1 (6 bases). Germline loops: CDR1 GTSNPN, CDR2 SVGIG (reference sequence). This CDR3 spans 14 amino acids. V gave up 4 bases and J gave up 1 base, with 13 bases separating them. The DNA of the CDR3 is TGTGCCTGGAAACAGGGCCTCGATAACTATGGCTACACCTTC. This codes for CAWKQGLDNYGYTF.

V is TRBV2 and J is TRBJ1-1, with 9 nucleotides matching TRBD1. Trimming at V came to 2 bases and at J to 3 bases, leaving 16 bases not matched to a gene. The CDR3 totals 19 residues. Germline assignment: CDR1 SNHLY and CDR2 FYNNEI. The CDR3 coding sequence is TGTGCCAGCAGTGAACCCCGCTTAGGGACAGGGCCGTGGGACACTGAAGCTTTCTTT. It encodes CASSEPRLGTGPWDTEAFF.

This chain links TRBV25-1 with TRBJ1-4, with 10 bases lining up with TRBD1. V lost 4 bases to trimming and J lost 7 bases; unmatched junction nucleotides: 6. CDR3 size: 15 residues. The germline gives CDR1 MGHDK, CDR2 SYGVNS. The CDR3: CASSGAGTGVEKLFF. CDR3 in DNA: TGTGCCAGCAGTGGCGCCGGGACAGGGGTTGAAAAACTGTTTTTT.